Each of the 18 T cell receptor beta chains below was sequenced from the same sample in a study of blood T cells in healthy people across ages. It was with a sample-barcoded 5' primer and a J-beta primer mix that a second PCR of roughly 7 to 12 cycles was run. TCRdb used MiXCR to reprocess the 5' RACE reads, holding one entry per CDR3 protein. Of 380,000 or so distinct CDR3 sequences in the sample, about 49% were seen once. Sequenced input: blood. All receptors derive from a man aged 60-69 years in good health.

This clonotype came up a few times. The J gene is TRBJ2-1, the V gene TRBV28, with 8 bases fitting TRBD2. The V and J ends lost 2 bases and 4 bases, in that order; junction bases with no gene match: 4. The CDR3 contains 15 residues. Germline V gene lookup returns CDR1 MDHEN and CDR2 SYDVKM. The CDR3 DNA reads TGTGCCAGCAGTTTAAGGGGGACTAGTTACAATGAGCAGTTCTTC. This encodes CASSLRGTSYNEQFF.

A remark on this clonotype: Compared with germline, one end of the junction differs, possibly owing to a read error. The CDR3 is CSARRGNSYNDQFF. The CDR3 DNA sequence: TGCAGCGCCCGCCGGGGAAACTCCTACAATGATCAGTTCTTC. The chain joins TRBV29-1 to TRBJ2-1; D is possibly TRBD2 (5 bases). CDR3 length: 14 amino acids. Germline V gene data show CDR1 as SQVTM and CDR2 as ANQGSEA.

The J gene is TRBJ2-1, the V gene TRBV2; TRBD2 matches 14 bases. The germline V gene encodes CDR1 SNHLY and CDR2 FYNNEI. The J segment lost 1 base and the V segment lost 9 bases, leaving 5 bases of the junction unmatched. The CDR3 has 16 residues. The CDR3 loop reads CASEGTSGGSYNEQFF. The CDR3 DNA sequence: TGTGCCAGTGAGGGGACTAGCGGGGGTTCCTACAATGAGCAGTTCTTC.

The gene calls are TRBV20-1 and TRBJ2-1; a possible D gene is TRBD2 (6 bases). CDR1 DFQATT and CDR2 SNEGSKA come from the germline V gene (reference sequence). V shed 6 bases and J shed 0 bases, with 18 bases lying between them. The CDR3 contains 16 residues. The CDR3, as DNA: TGCAGTGCGCGTGCCGGGAGTAGAGTCTCCTACAATGAGCAGTTCTTC. Translating gives CSARAGSRVSYNEQFF.

At least ten counts were recorded for this clonotype. CDR3 sequence reads: CASSRDVGETQYF. The CDR3, as DNA: TGTGCCAGCAGCAGGGACGTCGGTGAGACCCAGTACTTC. The J gene is TRBJ2-5, the V gene TRBV7-2; TRBD1 or TRBD2 may be the D gene (5 bases each). The ends were cut back, 5 bases at V and 5 bases at J, with 12 bases in the middle. Germline lookup yields CDR1 SGHTA and CDR2 FQGNSA. CDR3 size: 13 residues.

This chain joins TRBV28 and TRBJ2-7; no clear D. V gave up 5 bases and J gave up 3 bases, with 14 bases separating them. This CDR3 has 14 amino acids. Germline CDR1 and CDR2: MDHEN and SYDVKM. The CDR3 bases are TGTGCCAGCAGTATAGATGCGGCCGGCTACGAGCAGTACTTC. Translated, it gives CASSIDAAGYEQYF. The full variable domain, its missing parts supplied by reference TRBV28 and TRBJ2-7, is DVKVTQSSRYLVKRTGEKVFLECVQDMDHENMFWYRQDPGLGLRLIYFSYDVKMKEKGDIPEGYSVSREKKERFSLILESASTNQTSMYLCASSIDAAGYEQYFGPGTRLTVT.

J is TRBJ2-7 and V is TRBV7-2, with 9 bases matching TRBD2. The junction had 6 bases not matched to a gene; V was cut back by 7 bases and J by 5 bases. This CDR3 region has 13 residues. Looked up from germline, CDR1 is SGHTA and CDR2 is FQGNSA. The CDR3 here is CASTIAGAHEQYF. The CDR3, as DNA: TGTGCCAGCACCATAGCGGGAGCCCACGAGCAGTACTTC.

The gene calls are TRBV14 and TRBJ2-7; TRBD1 agrees at 8 bases. CDR3 length equals 13 residues. The V gene's germline CDR1 is SGHDN and CDR2 FVKESK. V trimming: 4 bases; J trimming: 5 bases; junction bases outside the gene matches: 4. This chain's CDR3 is CASSPDRVHEQYF. For the CDR3, the DNA is TGTGCCAGCAGCCCGGACAGGGTCCACGAGCAGTACTTC.

V and J are TRBV4-3 and TRBJ1-2; D ambiguous. The V gene's germline CDR1 is LGHNA and CDR2 YSLEER. Trimming took 0 bases from V and 4 from J, leaving 12 bases between them. This CDR3 has 15 amino acids. CDR3 sequence (DNA): TGCGCCAGCAGCCAAGAAACCAGGACCTTCTATGGCTACACCTTC. Translation: CASSQETRTFYGYTF.

V and J are TRBV29-1 and TRBJ2-2; the D gene is possibly TRBD1 (5 bases). The CDR3 is made up of 16 amino acids. The germline V gene encodes CDR1 SQVTM and CDR2 ANQGSEA. With 7 bases removed from V and 4 bases from J, the gap between germline ends came to 22 bases. This chain's CDR3 is CSDLKPGIYITGELFF. CDR3 nucleotide sequence: TGCAGCGACCTAAAACCAGGGATTTATATCACCGGGGAGCTGTTTTTT.

The CDR3 loop reads CASSQGEGTYNEQFF. The CDR3 region has the DNA TGCGCCAGCAGCCAAGGAGAGGGTACTTACAATGAGCAGTTCTTC. The chain joins TRBV4-3 to TRBJ2-1; a weak D match, TRBD2 (5 bases). Trimming left V 1 base short and J 4 bases short, with 11 bases between. The CDR3 totals 15 residues. Germline V gives CDR1 LGHNA, CDR2 YSLEER.

The chain is built from TRBV7-8 and TRBJ2-5; D is tentatively TRBD1 or TRBD2 (5 bases each). Trimming left V 4 bases short and J 5 bases short, with 17 bases between. CDR1 is SGHVS, CDR2 FQNEAQ, per germline. CDR3 length equals 15 residues. The CDR3 DNA reads TGTGCCAGCAGCTCTCGGGACCCCCGGAGTGAGACCCAGTACTTC. It translates to CASSSRDPRSETQYF.

The V and J genes are TRBV3-1 and TRBJ2-6, with unresolved D. The CDR3 consists of 16 residues. V shed 3 bases and J shed 0 bases, with 9 bases lying between them. The germline V gene has CDR1 LGHDT and CDR2 YNNKEL (reference sequence). The CDR3 here is CASSQATVSGANVLTF. Written as DNA, the CDR3 is TGTGCCAGCAGCCAGGCTACAGTCTCTGGGGCCAACGTCCTGACTTTC.

The chain is built from TRBV15 and TRBJ1-2; D ambiguous. CDR3 size: 13 residues. V was cut by 2 bases and J by 4 bases, with 8 bases left in between. Germline CDR1 LNHNV, CDR2 YYDKDF (reference sequence). CDR3 nucleotides: TGTGCCACCAGCAGAACAGAGAGCTATGGCTACACCTTC. This encodes CATSRTESYGYTF.

This clonotype was found once. The rearrangement uses TRBV5-4 and TRBJ2-7, with TRBD1 as a possible D gene (6 bases). Trimming took off 2 bases at V and 1 base at J, with 13 bases between the two ends. The CDR3 is 15 amino acids. The germline V gene has CDR1 SGHNT and CDR2 YYREEE (reference sequence). The CDR3 loop is CASSFQGQGSYEQYF. In nucleotides, the CDR3 is TGTGCCAGCAGCTTCCAAGGGCAGGGGTCCTACGAGCAGTACTTC. The full variable domain, its missing parts supplied by reference TRBV5-4 and TRBJ2-7, is ETGVTQSPTHLIKTRGQQVTLRCSSQSGHNTVSWYQQALGQGPQFIFQYYREEENGRGNFPPRFSGLQFPNYSSELNVNALELDDSALYLCASSFQGQGSYEQYFGPGTRLTVT.

This clonotype was counted ten times or more. The chain uses TRBV4-2 and TRBJ2-1, with 9 bases aligning to TRBD2. V dropped 0 bases and J dropped 9; count of bases not matched to a gene: 9. CDR1 is LGHNA and CDR2 is YNFKEQ in the germline V gene. The CDR3 runs to 16 residues. CDR3 sequence: CASSQDVGLASAEQFF. CDR3 nucleotides: TGTGCCAGCAGCCAAGATGTAGGACTAGCGTCCGCTGAGCAGTTCTTC.

The rearrangement uses TRBV7-9 and TRBJ2-3; D gene uncertain. Germline CDR1 and CDR2: SEHNR and FQNEAQ (reference sequence). The V and J ends lost 0 bases and 3 bases respectively, with 1 base between them. The CDR3 extends over 12 amino acids. CDR3 in amino acids: CASSLATDTQYF. The CDR3 DNA is TGTGCCAGCAGCTTAGCGACAGATACGCAGTATTTT.

This clonotype showed up just a few times. V gene TRBV10-3 combines with J gene TRBJ2-3; 13 bases are shared with TRBD2. The length of the CDR3 is 15 residues. After removal of 7 bases from V and 2 bases from J, the junction contained 3 bases not matched to a gene. CDR1 and CDR2 (germline): ENHRY, SYGVKD. CDR3 loop: CAIKGLAGVTDTQYF. The CDR3 region has the DNA TGTGCCATCAAAGGACTAGCGGGAGTCACAGATACGCAGTATTTT.